The 23 T cell receptor beta chains presented below share a single source sample, sequenced in a study of cytomegalovirus exposure and HLA in healthy donors. This PCR relied on a set of 60 Vbeta primers and 13 Jbeta primers. Sequencing used immunoSEQ multiplex PCR; TCRdb keeps in-frame clones, though not all of them. Here the sample spans around 150,000 clones, around 79% being singletons. Input material: PBMCs. Source of these receptors: a man aged 50 to 59 in good health and CMV-seropositive.

This clone was recorded a few times. The chain is built from TRBV2 and TRBJ1-6; a possible D gene is TRBD1 (5 bases). The CDR3 covers 13 residues. The germline V gene encodes CDR1 SNHLY and CDR2 FYNNEI. Trimming pared 10 bases from V and 9 bases from J, leaving 16 bases between. In DNA, the CDR3 is TGTGCCACCACGACAGTCTCTACTTCACCCCTCCACTTT. It translates to CATTTVSTSPLHF.

The chain is built from TRBV27 and TRBJ2-7; tentative D call: TRBD1 (5 bases). The CDR3 contains 18 residues. Between the trimmed V and J ends, which lost 3 bases and 2 bases, there was a span of 23 bases. The germline gives CDR1 MNHEY, CDR2 SMNVEV (reference sequence). CDR3 amino acids: CASSFLPWGREVTYEQYF. The DNA for the CDR3 is TGTGCCAGCAGTTTCCTCCCATGGGGCAGGGAAGTCACCTACGAGCAGTACTTC.

This chain connects TRBV5-4 to TRBJ1-1; 8 nucleotides match TRBD1. The CDR3 sequence is 16 residues long. CDR1 SGHNT and CDR2 YYREEE come from the germline V gene (reference sequence). The junction had 13 bases not matched to a gene; V was cut back by 4 bases and J by 5 bases. CDR3: CASSAGQGRGWTEAFF. The DNA of the CDR3 is TGTGCCAGCAGCGCCGGACAGGGACGTGGTTGGACTGAAGCTTTCTTT.

This rearrangement joins TRBV6-5 to TRBJ1-2, with a possible D match to TRBD1 (6 bases). There are 14 residues in the CDR3. From germline, CDR1 is MNHEY and CDR2 SVGAGI. V lost 0 bases, J lost 5 bases, and 10 bases lay in between. The CDR3 sequence: CASSYSGRGYGYTF. The CDR3 DNA follows: TGTGCCAGCAGTTACTCAGGCAGGGGATATGGCTACACCTTC.

V and J are TRBV9 and TRBJ2-5; 14 bases match TRBD2. The CDR3 sequence is 17 residues long. The ends lost 3 bases at V and 9 bases at J; junction bases unmatched: 13. Germline CDR1 reads SGDLS; CDR2 reads YYNGEE. The CDR3 DNA follows: TGTGCCAGCAGCGGAGGGACTAGCGGGAGCAAGAAGTACCCCCAGTACTTC. Its translation: CASSGGTSGSKKYPQYF.

This clone showed up just a few times. CDR3 sequence reads: CASSPGTSGRQETQYF. In DNA, the CDR3 is TGTGCCAGCTCACCAGGGACTAGCGGGAGACAAGAGACCCAGTACTTC. The chain uses TRBV18 and TRBJ2-5; 14 bases are shared with TRBD2. Per the germline V gene, CDR1 is KGHSH and CDR2 is LQKENI. The CDR3 runs 16 residues. The V and J ends lost 2 bases and 2 bases, in that order; junction bases with no gene match: 1.

This chain joins TRBV28 and TRBJ2-3; the D gene is possibly TRBD1 (6 bases). The germline V and J ends were trimmed by 1 base and 10 bases, with 9 bases remaining between them. The CDR3 runs 12 residues. CDR1 MDHEN and CDR2 SYDVKM come from the germline V gene. The CDR3 region is CASSLYRASQYF. CDR3 nucleotide sequence: TGTGCCAGCAGTTTATACAGGGCTTCGCAGTATTTT.

The V and J genes are TRBV5-1 and TRBJ1-1; no definite D call. The CDR3 spans 14 residues. The germline V gene has CDR1 SGHRS and CDR2 YFSETQ. Between the trimmed V and J ends, which lost 0 bases and 1 base, there was a span of 7 bases. The CDR3 is CASSLGPGNTEAFF. The CDR3 DNA follows: TGCGCCAGCAGCTTGGGGCCGGGGAACACTGAAGCTTTCTTT.

This clone was picked up one time. The chain uses TRBV28 and TRBJ1-1, with unresolved D. The CDR3 totals 13 residues. V lost 1 base and J lost 3, with 6 bases in between. CDR1 MDHEN and CDR2 SYDVKM come from the germline V gene. This CDR3 is CASSLYSDTEAFF. CDR3 coding DNA: TGTGCCAGCAGTTTATACAGTGACACTGAAGCTTTCTTT.

The V call is TRBV29-1, the J call TRBJ1-1; D not certain. This CDR3 has 12 residues. Trimming took 7 bases from V and 10 from J, leaving 19 bases between them. The germline V gene has CDR1 SQVTM and CDR2 ANQGSEA. The CDR3 DNA is TGCAGCGGGTCATGGGGTAGCGCCCGAGCTTTCTTT. This encodes CSGSWGSARAFF.

The rearrangement links TRBV18 to TRBJ1-1; D gene uncertain. V was cut by 2 bases and J by 1 base, with 8 bases left in between. The germline gives CDR1 KGHSH, CDR2 LQKENI. CDR3 length: 14 amino acids. CDR3 sequence reads: CASSPTDSNTEAFF. The CDR3 bases are TGTGCCAGCTCACCAACGGACTCGAACACTGAAGCTTTCTTT.

This chain uses TRBV4-1 with TRBJ2-1; D is perhaps TRBD2 (6 bases). This CDR3 has 18 residues. V lost 2 bases to trimming and J lost 0 bases, with 17 bases between them. Germline CDR1 MGHRA, CDR2 YSYEKL. This CDR3 reads CASSQSWGGTSSYNEQFF. The CDR3 nucleotides read TGCGCCAGCAGCCAAAGTTGGGGCGGGACGAGCTCCTACAATGAGCAGTTCTTC.

CDR3 coding DNA: TGTGCCAGCAGTTACGGACAGGGGGAGTATGAGCAGTTCTTC. Residues: CASSYGQGEYEQFF. This sequence joins TRBV6-5 and TRBJ2-1, with 10 bases lining up with TRBD1. Germline V lookup: CDR1 MNHEY, CDR2 SVGAGI. V dropped 2 bases and J dropped 8; count of bases not matched to a gene: 3. The CDR3 totals 14 residues.

The chain joins TRBV7-9 to TRBJ1-6, with D perhaps matching TRBD1 (5 bases). Germline V gives CDR1 SEHNR, CDR2 FQNEAQ (reference sequence). Trimming removed 4 bases at V and 13 bases at J, with 17 bases between. This CDR3 has 14 residues. The CDR3 DNA follows: TGTGCCAGCAGCTCTAGCGGGGGGTCGGGCCCCCTCCACTTT. This encodes CASSSSGGSGPLHF.

This clone was picked up a small number of times. An end of the junction does not agree with germline; a read error may underlie this. The J gene is TRBJ2-3, the V gene TRBV7-9, with 9 bases identical to TRBD2. There are 15 residues in the CDR3. CDR1 is SEHNR and CDR2 is FQNEAQ in the germline V gene (reference sequence). The CDR3 sequence: CSSRETSGRTDTQYF. CDR3 sequence (DNA): TGTTCCAGCAGGGAGACTAGCGGACGCACAGATACGCAGTATTTT.

Only one count was recorded for this clone. The chain couples TRBV28 to TRBJ2-5; possibly TRBD2 for D (6 bases). This CDR3 is built from 16 residues. Germline loops: CDR1 MDHEN, CDR2 SYDVKM. The germline V and J ends were trimmed by 1 base and 4 bases, with 16 bases remaining between them. CDR3 DNA sequence: TGTGCCAGCAGTTTATCCCACCCGGGGGTAGGAGAGACCCAGTACTTC. Translating it yields CASSLSHPGVGETQYF.

The chain has TRBV30 and TRBJ1-3; no definite D call. The CDR3 length is 13 residues. Germline-derived CDR1 and CDR2 are GTSNPN and SVGIG (reference sequence). Deletions cut 2 bases from V and 1 base from J, with 6 bases between. This CDR3 reads CAWSLASGNTIYF. CDR3 bases: TGTGCCTGGAGTTTAGCGTCTGGAAACACCATATATTTT.

CDR3 in DNA: TGTGCCAGCAGCCAAGCGCGGGAGCTTGAAGCTTTCTTT. Translated: CASSQARELEAFF. V usage is TRBV4-2 and J usage is TRBJ1-1; no firm D call. Trimming stripped 1 base from V and 7 bases from J, with 10 bases between. The CDR3 runs to 13 residues. CDR1 and CDR2 (germline): LGHNA, YNFKEQ.

The chain couples TRBV7-8 to TRBJ1-1; 8 bases align to TRBD1. After removal of 3 bases from V and 4 bases from J, the junction contained 10 bases not matched to a gene. The germline V gene encodes CDR1 SGHVS and CDR2 FQNEAQ. CDR3 length: 16 amino acids. The CDR3 sequence: CASSLGQGALVTEAFF. The CDR3 DNA sequence: TGTGCCAGCAGCTTGGGTCAGGGGGCCTTGGTCACTGAAGCTTTCTTT.

The chain carries TRBV28 and TRBJ2-1, with a possible D match to TRBD2 (6 bases). Trimming pared 5 bases from V and 5 bases from J, leaving 13 bases between. The CDR3 has 14 amino acids. Germline V gene data show CDR1 as MDHEN and CDR2 as SYDVKM. The CDR3 sequence: CASSPGTPNNEQFF. CDR3 nucleotide sequence: TGTGCCAGCAGTCCCGGGACTCCTAACAATGAGCAGTTCTTC.

The V call is TRBV5-1, the J call TRBJ2-3; the D gene is possibly TRBD2 (5 bases). V was trimmed by 0 bases and J by 1 base, leaving 18 bases between them. The CDR3 spans 18 residues. The germline V gene encodes CDR1 SGHRS and CDR2 YFSETQ. The CDR3 sequence: CASSLGGSYRSGTDTQYF. In DNA form, the CDR3 reads TGCGCCAGCAGCTTGGGAGGGTCATATCGGTCGGGCACAGATACGCAGTATTTT.

The rearrangement links TRBV6-6 to TRBJ2-5; D possibly corresponds to TRBD2 (6 bases). The germline gives CDR1 MNHNY, CDR2 SVGAGI (reference sequence). The CDR3 sequence is 15 residues long. Trimming shortened V by 3 bases and J by 5 bases, and 16 bases separated the two germline ends. The CDR3 DNA sequence: TGTGCCAGCAGTTATCCTCTCGGAGCGGGTGAGACCCAGTACTTC. It translates to CASSYPLGAGETQYF.

The rearrangement links TRBV5-1 to TRBJ1-1, with 8 bases that match TRBD1. Germline V gene sequence: CDR1 SGHRS, CDR2 YFSETQ. V was clipped by 6 bases and J by 1 base; unmatched bases: 14. This CDR3 has 17 amino acids. The CDR3 is CASTRSGSTGENTEAFF. The CDR3 region has the DNA TGCGCCAGCACCCGGAGCGGGTCGACAGGGGAGAACACTGAAGCTTTCTTT. The full variable domain, rest sourced from reference TRBV5-1 and TRBJ1-1, is KAGVTQTPRYLIKTRGQQVTLSCSPISGHRSVSWYQQTPGQGLQFLFEYFSETQRNKGNFPGRFSGRQFSNSRSEMNVSTLELGDSALYLCASTRSGSTGENTEAFFGQGTRLTVV.